The clone carrying this TCR beta chain was observed at least ten times. As yet, its antigen is unknown. Samples came from axillary lymph nodes draining the breast cancer. These data originate in a study of breast tumors, draining lymph nodes, adjacent tissues. Findings of the study overall: The lymph node origin of tumor T cells was framed as consistent with a hypothesis, not demonstrated. Luminal-like breast cancer showed significantly higher tumor–nontumor repertoire similarity than basal-like. Tumor TCR diversity was below lymph nodes but above nontumor tissue. The data were judged consistent with most tumor T cells coming from lymph node and expanding in tumor.

TCRdb itself ran the multiplex PCR reads through MiXCR, one entry per CDR3 protein. This table has about 120,000 distinct CDR3 sequences, 15% to 20% appearing once. In germline, CDR1 is ENHRY, CDR2 SYGVKD. The CDR3 runs 16 residues. V lost 4 bases and J lost 6; bases outside the gene matches: 11. V usage is TRBV10-3 and J usage is TRBJ2-1, with TRBD1 identical over 8 bases. The sequencing input was axillary lymph node tissue. The TCR originated in a female donor with breast cancer. Some clones in this sample may be carry-over from other donors' samples. The CDR3 is CAISGNTGGNANEQFF. The CDR3 nucleotides are TGTGCCATCAGTGGGAATACAGGGGGGAATGCCAATGAGCAGTTCTTC.